These 19 T cell receptor beta chains originate from one sample sequenced in a study of response to subunit inactivated influenza vaccine. TCRdb recomputed calls from the RT-PCR reads with MiXCR, one row per CDR3 protein. Here the sample spans about 500,000 distinct CDR3 sequences, about 17% being singletons. This sample comprised CD4+ T cells sorted from PBMCs, obtained less than 30 months after vaccination. These receptors all stem from a man in his fifties or sixties who received an inactivated influenza vaccine.

The table lists this clonotype with a few counts. CDR3 nucleotide sequence: TGTGCCAGCAGCCTCTGGTCCCCTGGAAACACCATATATTTT. This sequence encodes CASSLWSPGNTIYF. The chain uses TRBV5-8 and TRBJ1-3; D is uncertain. The ends were cut back, 4 bases at V and 2 bases at J, with 10 bases in the middle. This CDR3 has 14 residues. The germline CDR1 and CDR2 sequences are SGHTS and YDEGEE. The complete variable domain, with remaining parts taken from reference TRBV5-8 and TRBJ1-3, reads EAGVTQSPTHLIKTRGQQATLRCSPISGHTSVYWYQQALGLGLQFLLWYDEGEERNRGNFPPRFSGRQFPNYSSELNVNALELEDSALYLCASSLWSPGNTIYFGEGSWLTVV.

At least ten counts were recorded for this clonotype. This chain joins TRBV20-1 and TRBJ2-7, with 9 bases matching TRBD1. The CDR3 has 13 amino acids. Trimming removed 6 bases from V and 4 bases from J; junction bases left unmatched: 7. From germline, CDR1 is DFQATT and CDR2 SNEGSKA (reference sequence). Here the CDR3 DNA reads TGCAGTGCCCCCTCCGGGACAGGGTACGAGCAGTACTTC. This encodes CSAPSGTGYEQYF.

The chain links TRBV6-2 or TRBV6-3 to TRBJ2-2, with 8 bases that match TRBD2. V lost 7 bases to trimming and J lost 5 bases; unmatched junction nucleotides: 6. The CDR3 is 14 residues long. From germline, CDR1 is MNHEY and CDR2 SVGEGT. Here the CDR3 reads CASKGLVETGELFF. The CDR3 DNA is TGTGCCAGCAAGGGACTAGTTGAAACCGGGGAGCTGTTTTTT.

The table lists this clonotype with many counts. The V gene is TRBV5-1, the J gene TRBJ2-7; D is perhaps TRBD1 or TRBD2 (5 bases each). The length of the CDR3 is 15 residues. From germline, CDR1 is SGHRS and CDR2 YFSETQ. The V gene lost 4 bases and the J gene lost 2 bases, with 16 bases spanning the gap. The CDR3 loop reads CASSATGTGTYEQYF. The CDR3 DNA follows: TGCGCCAGCAGCGCCACCGGGACGGGAACCTACGAGCAGTACTTC.

This clonotype was seen a handful of times. This rearrangement joins TRBV25-1 to TRBJ1-2, with 9 positions matching TRBD1. The CDR3 loop spans 13 amino acids. V lost 3 bases and J lost 8; bases outside the gene matches: 4. The germline CDR1 and CDR2 sequences are MGHDK and SYGVNS. CDR3 region: CASSDWTGDGYTF. CDR3 nucleotides: TGTGCCAGCAGTGACTGGACAGGGGACGGCTACACCTTC.

This clonotype has just a few counts. The chain couples TRBV12-3 or TRBV12-4 to TRBJ2-5, with a weak D call TRBD2 (6 bases). The CDR3 loop spans 13 amino acids. V was clipped by 4 bases and J by 5 bases, with 11 bases between them. The CDR3 sequence: CASSSRERETQYF. CDR3 coding DNA: TGTGCCAGCAGTTCCCGGGAGAGGGAGACCCAGTACTTC.

A few counts support this clonotype. The rearrangement uses TRBV7-9 and TRBJ2-3, with no clear D. Germline assignment: CDR1 SEHNR and CDR2 FQNEAQ (reference sequence). V lost 1 base to trimming and J lost 5 bases, with 13 bases between them. This CDR3 is built from 15 residues. The DNA for the CDR3 is TGTGCCAGCAGCTTAGGGTACTCTCGCGGAGATACGCAGTATTTT. It is translated as CASSLGYSRGDTQYF. Using reference TRBV7-9 and TRBJ2-3 for the parts outside the CDR3, the full variable domain is DTGVSQNPRHKITKRGQNVTFRCDPISEHNRLYWYRQTLGQGPEFLTYFQNEAQLEKSRLLSDRFSAERPKGSFSTLEIQRTEQGDSAMYLCASSLGYSRGDTQYFGPGTRLTVL.

The table lists this clonotype with a few counts. The chain carries TRBV29-1 and TRBJ2-1, with 7 bases aligning to TRBD2. This CDR3 is built from 12 residues. Trimming at V came to 8 bases and at J to 7 bases, leaving 8 bases not matched to a gene. Germline V gene lookup returns CDR1 SQVTM and CDR2 ANQGSEA. CDR3: CSSGDGGNEQFF. The CDR3 region has the DNA TGCAGCTCCGGGGACGGGGGGAATGAGCAGTTCTTC.

Only a few counts were recorded for this clonotype. The chain uses TRBV13 and TRBJ1-6; D not certain. Germline lookup yields CDR1 PRHDT and CDR2 FYEKMQ (reference sequence). Trimming shortened V by 2 bases and J by 11 bases, and 16 bases separated the two germline ends. This CDR3 has 15 residues. The CDR3 bases are TGTGCCAGCAGCTTAACCCGGGAATCGGGCACACCCCTCCACTTT. It yields the protein CASSLTRESGTPLHF. Looking up the rest from reference TRBV13 and TRBJ1-6 gives the full variable domain: AAGVIQSPRHLIKEKRETATLKCYPIPRHDTVYWYQQGPGQDPQFLISFYEKMQSDKGSIPDRFSAQQFSDYHSELNMSSLELGDSALYFCASSLTRESGTPLHFGNGTRLTVT.

The chain is built from TRBV5-1 and TRBJ1-2; 9 bases are shared with TRBD1. J lost 8 bases, V lost 4 bases, and 6 bases had no gene match. This CDR3 contains 13 residues. Germline V lookup: CDR1 SGHRS, CDR2 YFSETQ. The CDR3 DNA follows: TGCGCCAGCAGCCAGGACAGGGGACCAGGCTACACCTTC. Protein product: CASSQDRGPGYTF.

This clonotype showed up just a few times. The rearrangement joins TRBV20-1 to TRBJ2-5; TRBD2 matches at 8 bases. The CDR3 has 15 residues. With 3 bases clipped from V and 5 bases from J, the junction kept 11 bases outside the gene matches. Per the germline V gene, CDR1 is DFQATT and CDR2 is SNEGSKA (reference sequence). The CDR3 reads CSASRLAGLRETQYF. The CDR3 DNA reads as TGCAGTGCTAGCCGGCTAGCGGGCCTTAGGGAGACCCAGTACTTC.

The rearrangement joins TRBV27 to TRBJ2-1, with TRBD1 matching over 11 bases. The junction had 17 bases not matched to a gene; V was cut back by 3 bases and J by 7 bases. The germline gives CDR1 MNHEY, CDR2 SMNVEV (reference sequence). The CDR3 runs 19 residues. CDR3 DNA sequence: TGTGCCAGCAGTTTTTTGCCCCGGGTGGGACAGGGGGATCGGAATGAGCAGTTCTTC. It codes for CASSFLPRVGQGDRNEQFF.

This clonotype was seen a few times. The chain combines TRBV20-1 with TRBJ2-7; 9 bases fit TRBD2. Germline V gives CDR1 DFQATT, CDR2 SNEGSKA (reference sequence). V was clipped by 2 bases and J by 2 bases; unmatched bases: 7. CDR3 length equals 15 residues. DNA of the CDR3: TGCAGTGCTAGACCCCGCGGGAGGGCCACCTACGAGCAGTACTTC. This gives the protein CSARPRGRATYEQYF.

This clonotype was seen only a few times. The chain joins TRBV5-1 to TRBJ2-1; 9 nucleotides align to TRBD2. With 3 bases clipped from V and 6 bases from J, the junction kept 7 bases outside the gene matches. Germline CDR1 and CDR2: SGHRS and YFSETQ. The CDR3 has 15 amino acids. The CDR3 DNA reads TGCGCCAGCAGCTCCGGGACTAGCCCTTTCAATGAGCAGTTCTTC. Its translation: CASSSGTSPFNEQFF. Combining the CDR3 with reference TRBV5-1 and TRBJ2-1 gives the whole variable domain KAGVTQTPRYLIKTRGQQVTLSCSPISGHRSVSWYQQTPGQGLQFLFEYFSETQRNKGNFPGRFSGRQFSNSRSEMNVSTLELGDSALYLCASSSGTSPFNEQFFGPGTRLTVL.

This rearrangement joins TRBV29-1 to TRBJ2-1; tentatively, D is TRBD1 (6 bases). The CDR3 totals 14 residues. Germline CDR1 SQVTM, CDR2 ANQGSEA. V lost 2 bases, J lost 7 bases, and 15 bases lay in between. CDR3 residues: CSVEFGQRPNEQFF. The CDR3 DNA reads TGCAGCGTTGAATTCGGACAGCGCCCTAATGAGCAGTTCTTC.

This clonotype was counted between two and nine times. The chain is built from TRBV25-1 and TRBJ1-5; D gene uncertain. Trimming pared 3 bases from V and 4 bases from J, leaving 16 bases between. The CDR3 extends over 16 amino acids. Germline loops: CDR1 MGHDK, CDR2 SYGVNS. This CDR3 reads CASSEPVGRVNQPQHF. As DNA, the CDR3 is TGTGCCAGCAGTGAGCCAGTAGGACGGGTGAATCAGCCCCAGCATTTT.

This clonotype was counted at least ten times. V and J are TRBV29-1 and TRBJ2-7; 13 bases are shared with TRBD2. The CDR3 loop spans 13 amino acids. Germline V lookup: CDR1 SQVTM, CDR2 ANQGSEA. J lost 3 bases, V lost 7 bases, and 3 bases had no gene match. The CDR3 DNA is TGCAGCGCCCGACTAGCGGGGGGCTACGAGCAGTACTTC. Translation: CSARLAGGYEQYF.

In nucleotides, the CDR3 is TGTGCCAGCAGCTACCGGACAGAGCCTAATCAGCCCCAGCATTTT. Residues: CASSYRTEPNQPQHF. The rearrangement uses TRBV7-2 and TRBJ1-5; TRBD1 might be the D (6 bases). The V gene's germline CDR1 is SGHTA and CDR2 FQGNSA. This CDR3 has 15 amino acids. Trimming stripped 4 bases from V and 4 bases from J, with 14 bases between. The full variable domain, in which reference TRBV7-2 and TRBJ1-5 provide the parts outside the CDR3, is GAGVSQSPSNKVTEKGKDVELRCDPISGHTALYWYRQSLGQGLEFLIYFQGNSAPDKSGLPSDRFSAERTGGSVSTLTIQRTQQEDSAVYLCASSYRTEPNQPQHFGDGTRLSIL.

This clonotype was observed a handful of times. This sequence joins TRBV5-1 and TRBJ2-2; D call uncertain. Trimming cost V 0 bases and J 2 bases, with 8 bases left between them. Germline V lookup: CDR1 SGHRS, CDR2 YFSETQ. The CDR3 spans 15 residues. This CDR3 is CASSLGQINTGELFF. The CDR3 DNA reads as TGCGCCAGCAGCTTGGGGCAGATTAACACCGGGGAGCTGTTTTTT.